This T cell receptor (beta chain) was identified in a study of T cells after yellow fever vaccination. Study-wide results and caveats: Relatively few clonotypes were ones that appeared in both CD4 and CD8 compartments. The secondary response was weaker, and its peak arrived faster, on day 5 versus 15.

TCRdb re-analysed the 5' RACE reads in MiXCR, keeping a single row per CDR3 protein. In the table there are 200,000 to 250,000 distinct CDR3 sequences, less than 3.5% of which are singletons. There are many counts of this clonotype. Its antigen is not known. The CDR3 contains 21 residues. V was cut by 4 bases and J by 2 bases, with 27 bases left in between. The germline V gene encodes CDR1 LGHNT and CDR2 FRNRAP. Source: CD4+ T cells sorted from PBMCs, taken 10 days after the yellow fever booster vaccination. This sequence was found in a man younger than 35 who received the YFV17D yellow fever vaccine. The chain recombines TRBV12-5 with TRBJ2-6; tentatively, D is TRBD1 (6 bases). CDR3 in amino acids: CASGWAWSRGISQPGANVLTF. CDR3 in DNA: TGTGCTAGTGGTTGGGCCTGGAGCAGGGGTATTAGTCAACCTGGGGCCAACGTCCTGACTTTC.